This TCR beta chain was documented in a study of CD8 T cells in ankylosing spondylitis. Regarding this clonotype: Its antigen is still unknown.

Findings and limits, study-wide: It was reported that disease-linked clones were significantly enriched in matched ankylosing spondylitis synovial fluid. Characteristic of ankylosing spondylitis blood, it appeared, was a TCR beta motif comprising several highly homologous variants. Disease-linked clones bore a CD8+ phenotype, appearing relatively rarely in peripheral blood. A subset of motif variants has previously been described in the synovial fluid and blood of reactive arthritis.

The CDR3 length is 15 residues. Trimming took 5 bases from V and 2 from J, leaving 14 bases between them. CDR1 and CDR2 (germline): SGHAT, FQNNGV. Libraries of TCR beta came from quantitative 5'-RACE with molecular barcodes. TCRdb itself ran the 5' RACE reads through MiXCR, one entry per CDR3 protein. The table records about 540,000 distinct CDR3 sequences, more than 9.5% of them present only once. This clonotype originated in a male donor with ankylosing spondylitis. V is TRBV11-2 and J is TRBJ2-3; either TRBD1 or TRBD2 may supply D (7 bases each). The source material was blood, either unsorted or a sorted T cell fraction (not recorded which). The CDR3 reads CASSQGGSATDTQYF. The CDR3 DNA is TGTGCCAGCAGCCAGGGGGGGTCTGCCACAGATACGCAGTATTTT.